This TCR beta chain was retrieved from a study of tumor-infiltrating lymphocytes in primary liver carcinoma. Study-wide background: The five patients, who were men and women, ranged in age from 30 to 69 years. General study points: Only about 8-24% of top clones occurred in every one of the five tumor regions. Tumor region pairs showed greater overlap than either tumor-adjacent or tumor-blood pairs did.

From around 20-30 mg of unsorted bulk tissue, DNA and RNA were co-extracted together. This clonotype showed up many times. Its cognate antigen is unknown. The researchers produced TCR beta cDNA from approximately 0.45 ug total RNA with a constant-region primer. Slightly modified ARM-PCR, run as three nested multiplex PCR rounds, produced the TCR beta libraries. The two initial PCR rounds, about 9 cycles each, used TRBV1-TRBV30 forward and C-beta reverse primers. MiXCR was run by TCRdb on the multiplex PCR reads, yielding one entry per CDR3 protein. The profile shows about 120,000 distinct CDR3 sequences, 55% to 75% of them singletons. Germline CDR1 is MNHNS and CDR2 is SASEGT. Germline trimming cut 6 bases from V and 0 bases from J; bases unmatched to any gene: 19. CDR3 length: 19 amino acids.

The chain carries TRBV6-1 and TRBJ2-7; TRBD1 aligns across 8 bases. Sequences were obtained from liver tumor tissue from sampling region 1. Subset specified: tumor region T1, superior pole. This receptor was obtained from an older woman with primary liver carcinoma and hepatitis B virus infection. CDR3 nucleotide sequence: TGTGCCAGCAGCCTCCGACGGACAGGGAACCCCGAAAGCTCCTACGAGCAGTACTTC. Residues: CASSLRRTGNPESSYEQYF.